This TCR beta chain was sequenced in a study of read filtering for tumor transcriptome and immune sequencing. Study as a whole: Whole-transcriptome libraries were prepared after DNase treatment.

Germline-derived CDR1 and CDR2 are KGHDR and SFDVKD. Trimming took 0 bases from V and 0 from J, leaving 27 bases between them. The CDR3 loop spans 22 amino acids. At least ten counts were recorded for this clonotype. Its cognate antigen is unknown. Study-wide results and limits: Dropping single-read clonotypes raised IR-seq and RNA-seq shared-clonotype correlation.

This library used 300 to 500 ng RNA and molecular barcoded adaptors spanning alpha/delta and beta/gamma chains. TCRdb redid the calling of the reads with MiXCR, one entry per CDR3 protein. The profile shows about 61,000 distinct CDR3 sequences, about a fifth of them singletons. Sequenced sample: a population of CD138-negative cells sorted from bone marrow. This TCR derives from a donor at least 40 years old with multiple myeloma. This chain uses TRBV24-1 with TRBJ2-3; D assignment may be TRBD1 or TRBD2 (5 bases each). Written as DNA, the CDR3 is TGTGCCACCAGTGATTTGCACGGTCGTGGGACGGAGGCTCAAACTAGCACAGATACGCAGTATTTT. Protein product: CATSDLHGRGTEAQTSTDTQYF.